This T cell receptor beta chain is drawn from a study of chemoradiotherapy in HPV16-positive cancers. Clones were sequenced by immunoSEQ multiplex PCR, and TCRdb holds only the in-frame ones, with some missing. The table includes roughly 70,000 clones, more than 70% detected once. This CDR3 region has 12 residues. Germline V lookup: CDR1 MDHEN, CDR2 SYDVKM. V dropped 7 bases and J dropped 3 bases, with 9 bases sitting between them. This receptor was taken from a human donor with HPV-associated anogenital cancer. The input for sequencing was blood, taken from a patient who underwent chemoradiotherapy. The V and J genes are TRBV28 and TRBJ1-2; D gene uncertain. The CDR3 DNA sequence: TGTGCCAGCATCTCTGGAGACTATGGCTACACCTTC. Translating gives CASISGDYGYTF.